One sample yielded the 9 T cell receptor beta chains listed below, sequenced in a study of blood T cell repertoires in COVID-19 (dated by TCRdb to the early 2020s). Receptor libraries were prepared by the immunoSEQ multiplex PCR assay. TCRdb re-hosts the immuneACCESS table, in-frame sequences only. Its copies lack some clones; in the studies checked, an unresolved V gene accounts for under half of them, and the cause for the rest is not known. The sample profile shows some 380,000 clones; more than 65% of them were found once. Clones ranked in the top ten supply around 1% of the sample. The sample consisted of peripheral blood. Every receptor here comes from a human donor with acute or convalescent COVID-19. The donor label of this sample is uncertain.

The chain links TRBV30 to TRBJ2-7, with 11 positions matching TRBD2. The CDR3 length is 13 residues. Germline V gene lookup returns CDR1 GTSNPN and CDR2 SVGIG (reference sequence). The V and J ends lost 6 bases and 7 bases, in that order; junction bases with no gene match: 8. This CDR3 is CACEVAGGREQYF. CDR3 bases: TGTGCCTGCGAAGTAGCGGGAGGGCGTGAGCAGTACTTC. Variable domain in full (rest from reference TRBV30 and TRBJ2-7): SQTIHQWPATLVQPVGSPLSLECTVEGTSNPNLYWYRQAAGRGLQLLFYSVGIGQISSEVPQNLSASRPQDRQFILSSKKLLLSDSGFYLCACEVAGGREQYFGPGTRLTVT.

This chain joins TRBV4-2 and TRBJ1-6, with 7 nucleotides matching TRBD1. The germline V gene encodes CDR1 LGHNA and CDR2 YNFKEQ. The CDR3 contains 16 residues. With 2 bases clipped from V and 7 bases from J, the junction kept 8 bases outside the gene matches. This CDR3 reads CASSQPSTGRNSPLHF. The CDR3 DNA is TGTGCCAGCAGCCAACCATCGACAGGGAGGAATTCACCCCTCCACTTT.

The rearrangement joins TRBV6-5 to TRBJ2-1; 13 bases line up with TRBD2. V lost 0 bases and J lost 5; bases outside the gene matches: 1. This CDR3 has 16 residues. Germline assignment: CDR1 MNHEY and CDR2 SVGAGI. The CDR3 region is CASSYSLAGGDNEQFF. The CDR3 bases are TGTGCCAGCAGTTACTCACTAGCGGGAGGGGACAATGAGCAGTTCTTC.

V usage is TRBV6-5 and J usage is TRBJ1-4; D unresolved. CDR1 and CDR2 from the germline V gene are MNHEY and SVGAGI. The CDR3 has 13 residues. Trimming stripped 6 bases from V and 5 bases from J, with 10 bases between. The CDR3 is CASRAGLNEKLFF. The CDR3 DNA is TGTGCCAGCAGAGCAGGATTAAATGAAAAACTGTTTTTT.

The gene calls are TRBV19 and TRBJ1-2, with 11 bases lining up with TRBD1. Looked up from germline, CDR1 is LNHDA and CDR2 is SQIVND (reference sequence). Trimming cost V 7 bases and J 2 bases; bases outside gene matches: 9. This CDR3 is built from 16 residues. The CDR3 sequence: CASKGTGGSYNYGYTF. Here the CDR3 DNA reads TGTGCCAGTAAAGGGACAGGGGGTTCATACAACTATGGCTACACCTTC.

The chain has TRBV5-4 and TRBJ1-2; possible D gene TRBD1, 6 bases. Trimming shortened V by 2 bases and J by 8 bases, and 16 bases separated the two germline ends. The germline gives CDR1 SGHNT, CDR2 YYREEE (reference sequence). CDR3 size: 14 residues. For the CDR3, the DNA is TGTGCCAGCAGCTTTTTCAGGGGAGATGAGGGCTACACCTTC. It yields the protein CASSFFRGDEGYTF.

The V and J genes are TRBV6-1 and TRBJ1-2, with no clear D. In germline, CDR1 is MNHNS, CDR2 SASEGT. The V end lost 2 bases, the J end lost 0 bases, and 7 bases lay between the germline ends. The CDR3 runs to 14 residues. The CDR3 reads CASSEREANYGYTF. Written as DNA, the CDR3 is TGTGCCAGCAGTGAACGGGAAGCTAACTATGGCTACACCTTC.

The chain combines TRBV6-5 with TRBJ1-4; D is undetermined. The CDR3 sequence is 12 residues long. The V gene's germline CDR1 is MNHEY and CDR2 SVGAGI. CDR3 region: CATRERNEKLFF. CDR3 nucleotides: TGTGCTACCCGGGAAAGAAATGAAAAACTGTTTTTT.

The CDR3, as DNA: TGTGCCAGCAGCGGGTTTGAGGGTTCACCCCTCCACTTT. It codes for CASSGFEGSPLHF. This sequence joins TRBV6-5 and TRBJ1-6; D gene unclear. CDR1 and CDR2 from the germline V gene are MNHEY and SVGAGI. Trimming removed 6 bases from V and 9 bases from J, with 12 bases in between. The CDR3 runs 13 residues.